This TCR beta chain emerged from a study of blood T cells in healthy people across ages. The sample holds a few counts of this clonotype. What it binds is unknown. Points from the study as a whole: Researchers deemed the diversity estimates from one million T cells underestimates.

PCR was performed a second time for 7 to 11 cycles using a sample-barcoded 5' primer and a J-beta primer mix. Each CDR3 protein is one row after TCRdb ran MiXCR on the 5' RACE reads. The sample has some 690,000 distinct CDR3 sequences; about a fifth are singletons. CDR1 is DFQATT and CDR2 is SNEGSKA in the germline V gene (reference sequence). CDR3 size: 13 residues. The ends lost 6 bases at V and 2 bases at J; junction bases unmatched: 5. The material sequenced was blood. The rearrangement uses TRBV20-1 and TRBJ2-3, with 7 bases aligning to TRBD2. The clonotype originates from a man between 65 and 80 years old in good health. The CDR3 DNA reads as TGCAGTGCCACCGGACTAGTCACAGATACGCAGTATTTT. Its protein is CSATGLVTDTQYF.